The clone carrying this T cell receptor (beta chain) occurred a few times. Compared with germline, one end of the junction differs, possibly owing to a read error. In the study's own analysis: Estimated nucleated cell counts came from reference gene primer amplification. The protocol was immunoSEQ multiplex PCR, while the TCRdb copy is restricted to in-frame clones and leaves out a portion. V, J and clone size derive from that table, while D and trimming were established from the DNA sequence. Of tens of thousands of clones in the sample, about 88% were seen once. Germline V CDR1 and CDR2: SNHLY, FYNNEI. This CDR3 is built from 12 residues. This sample is part of a study of blood T cell repertoires in COVID-19. In the study overall: Italy, Spain and the United States were the sources of the convalescent and acute COVID-19 samples. In each case, the material was cDNA or gDNA derived from T cells, B-cell-depleted T cells, or PBMCs.

The sequencing input was peripheral blood. The TCR comes from a man between 50 and 59 years old with acute or convalescent COVID-19. The chain employs TRBV2 and TRBJ2-7; D is perhaps TRBD1 (6 bases). CDR3 sequence reads: CASSEVQGEQYF. In nucleotides, the CDR3 is TGTGCCAGCAGCGAAGTACAGGGAGAGCAGTACTTC.